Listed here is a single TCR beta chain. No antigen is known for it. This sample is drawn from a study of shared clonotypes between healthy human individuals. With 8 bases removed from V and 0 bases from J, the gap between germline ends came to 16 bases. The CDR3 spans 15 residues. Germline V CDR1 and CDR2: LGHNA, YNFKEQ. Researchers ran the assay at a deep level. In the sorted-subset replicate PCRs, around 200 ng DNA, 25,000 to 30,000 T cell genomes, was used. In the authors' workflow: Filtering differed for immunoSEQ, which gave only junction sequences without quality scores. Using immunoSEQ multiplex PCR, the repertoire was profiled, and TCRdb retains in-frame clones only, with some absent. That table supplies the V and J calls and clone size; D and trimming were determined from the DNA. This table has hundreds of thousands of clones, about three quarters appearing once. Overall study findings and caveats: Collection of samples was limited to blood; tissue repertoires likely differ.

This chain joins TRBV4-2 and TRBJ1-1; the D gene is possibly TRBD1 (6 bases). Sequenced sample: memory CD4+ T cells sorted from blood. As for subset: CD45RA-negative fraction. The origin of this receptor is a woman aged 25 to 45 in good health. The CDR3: CASRGHLTMNTEAFF. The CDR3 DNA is TGTGCCAGCCGGGGGCACCTTACAATGAACACTGAAGCTTTCTTT.